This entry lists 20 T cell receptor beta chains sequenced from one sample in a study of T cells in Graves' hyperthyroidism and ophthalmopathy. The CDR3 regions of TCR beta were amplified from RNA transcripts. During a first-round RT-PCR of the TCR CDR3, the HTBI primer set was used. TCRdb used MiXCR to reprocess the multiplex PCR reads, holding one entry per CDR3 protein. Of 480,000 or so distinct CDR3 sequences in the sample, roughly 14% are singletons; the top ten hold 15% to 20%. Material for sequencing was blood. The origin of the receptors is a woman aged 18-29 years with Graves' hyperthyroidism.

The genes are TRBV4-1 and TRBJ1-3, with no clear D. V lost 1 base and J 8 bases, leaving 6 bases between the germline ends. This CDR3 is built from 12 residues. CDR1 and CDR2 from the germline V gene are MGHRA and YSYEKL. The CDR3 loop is CASSQGRDTIYF. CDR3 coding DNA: TGCGCCAGCAGCCAAGGGAGAGACACCATATATTTT.

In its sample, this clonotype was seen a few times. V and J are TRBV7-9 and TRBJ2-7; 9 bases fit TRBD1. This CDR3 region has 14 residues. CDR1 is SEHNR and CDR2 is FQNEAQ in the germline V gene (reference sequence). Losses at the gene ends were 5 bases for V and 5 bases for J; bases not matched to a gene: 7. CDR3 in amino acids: CASSPQGARDEQYF. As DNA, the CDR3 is TGTGCCAGCAGCCCACAGGGGGCTAGGGACGAGCAGTACTTC.

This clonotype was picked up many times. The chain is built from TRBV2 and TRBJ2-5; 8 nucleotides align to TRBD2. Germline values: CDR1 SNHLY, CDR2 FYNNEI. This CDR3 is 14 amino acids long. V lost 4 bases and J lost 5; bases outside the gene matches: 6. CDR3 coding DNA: TGTGCCAGCAGTGCTGGACTAGCAACTGAGACCCAGTACTTC. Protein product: CASSAGLATETQYF. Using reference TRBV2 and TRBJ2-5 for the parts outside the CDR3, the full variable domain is EPEVTQTPSHQVTQMGQEVILRCVPISNHLYFYWYRQILGQKVEFLVSFYNNEISEKSEIFDDQFSVERPDGSNFTLKIRSTKLEDSAMYFCASSAGLATETQYFGPGTRLLVL.

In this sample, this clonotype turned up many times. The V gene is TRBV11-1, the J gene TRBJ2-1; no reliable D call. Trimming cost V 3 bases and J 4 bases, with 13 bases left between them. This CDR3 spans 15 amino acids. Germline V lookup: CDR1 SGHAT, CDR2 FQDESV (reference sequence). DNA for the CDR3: TGTGCCAGCAGCTTCGGCAGGACCTTTTACAATGAGCAGTTCTTC. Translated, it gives CASSFGRTFYNEQFF.

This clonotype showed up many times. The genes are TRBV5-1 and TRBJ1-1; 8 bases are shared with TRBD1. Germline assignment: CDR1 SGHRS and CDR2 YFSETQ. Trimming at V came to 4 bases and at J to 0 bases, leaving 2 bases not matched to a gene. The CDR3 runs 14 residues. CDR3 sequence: CASSRGQVNTEAFF. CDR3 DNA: TGCGCCAGCAGCCGGGGACAGGTGAACACTGAAGCTTTCTTT.

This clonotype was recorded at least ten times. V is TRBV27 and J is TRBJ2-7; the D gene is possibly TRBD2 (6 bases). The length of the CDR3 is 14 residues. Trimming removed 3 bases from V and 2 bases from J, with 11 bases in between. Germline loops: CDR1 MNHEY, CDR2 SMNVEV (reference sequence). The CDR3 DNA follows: TGTGCCAGCAGTTTGGCGGGGCAGCCCTACGAGCAGTACTTC. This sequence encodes CASSLAGQPYEQYF.

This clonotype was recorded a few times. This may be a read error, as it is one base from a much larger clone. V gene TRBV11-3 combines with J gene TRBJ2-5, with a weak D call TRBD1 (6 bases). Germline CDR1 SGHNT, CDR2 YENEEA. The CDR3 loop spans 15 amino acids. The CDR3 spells CASSLDGQSQEAQYF. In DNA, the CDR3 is TGTGCCAGCAGCTTAGACGGACAGAGCCAAGAGGCCCAGTACTTC.

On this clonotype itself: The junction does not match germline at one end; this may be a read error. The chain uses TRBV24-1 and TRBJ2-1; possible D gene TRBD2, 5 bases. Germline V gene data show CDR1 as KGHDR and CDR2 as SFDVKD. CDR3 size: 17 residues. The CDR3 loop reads CASSYQAATRRWGEQFF. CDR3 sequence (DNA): TGTGCCAGCAGTTACCAAGCCGCGACGCGGAGGTGGGGTGAGCAGTTCTTC.

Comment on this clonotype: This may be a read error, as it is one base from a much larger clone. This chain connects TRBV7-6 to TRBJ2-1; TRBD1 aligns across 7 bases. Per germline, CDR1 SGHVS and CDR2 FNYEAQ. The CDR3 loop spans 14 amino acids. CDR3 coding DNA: TGTGCCAGGAGCTTACAGGGGACGCACAATGAGCAGTTCTTC. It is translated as CARSLQGTHNEQFF.

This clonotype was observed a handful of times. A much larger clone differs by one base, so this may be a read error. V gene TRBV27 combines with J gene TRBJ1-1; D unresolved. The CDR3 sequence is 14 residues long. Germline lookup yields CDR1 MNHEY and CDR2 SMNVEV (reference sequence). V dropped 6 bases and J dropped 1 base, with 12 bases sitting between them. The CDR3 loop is CASRFDGRNTEAFF. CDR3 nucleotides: TGTGCCAGCAGATTCGACGGGAGGAACACTGAAGCTTTCTTT.

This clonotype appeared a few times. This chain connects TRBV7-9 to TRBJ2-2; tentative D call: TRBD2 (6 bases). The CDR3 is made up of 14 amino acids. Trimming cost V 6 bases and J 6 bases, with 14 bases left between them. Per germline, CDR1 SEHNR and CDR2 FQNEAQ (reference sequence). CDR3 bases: TGTGCCAGCAGACAAACCGGGGGACCCGGGGAGCTGTTTTTT. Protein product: CASRQTGGPGELFF.

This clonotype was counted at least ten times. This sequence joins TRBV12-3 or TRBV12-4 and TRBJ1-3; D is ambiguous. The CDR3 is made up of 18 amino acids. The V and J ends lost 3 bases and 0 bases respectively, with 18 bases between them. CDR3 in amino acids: CASSFGPPGLSSGNTIYF. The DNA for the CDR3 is TGTGCCAGCAGTTTCGGACCACCGGGTCTCAGCTCTGGAAACACCATATATTTT.

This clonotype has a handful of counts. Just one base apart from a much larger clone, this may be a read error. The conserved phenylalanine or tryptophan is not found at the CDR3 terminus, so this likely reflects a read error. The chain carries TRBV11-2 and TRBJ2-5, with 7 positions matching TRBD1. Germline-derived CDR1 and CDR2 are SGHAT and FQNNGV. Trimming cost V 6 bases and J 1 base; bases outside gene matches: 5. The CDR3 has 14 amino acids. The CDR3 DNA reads TGTGCCAGCAGTCGAGACAGGGTCCAAGAGACCCAGTACCTC. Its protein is CASSRDRVQETQYL.

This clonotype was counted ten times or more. CDR3 bases: TGTGCCATAGGAGGGGTAGCGGGAGCGAACACCGGGGAGCTGTTTTTT. Translating gives CAIGGVAGANTGELFF. The V and J genes are TRBV10-3 and TRBJ2-2; TRBD2 matches at 9 bases. Trimming cost V 9 bases and J 0 bases; bases outside gene matches: 8. The CDR3 is made up of 16 amino acids. Germline values: CDR1 ENHRY, CDR2 SYGVKD.

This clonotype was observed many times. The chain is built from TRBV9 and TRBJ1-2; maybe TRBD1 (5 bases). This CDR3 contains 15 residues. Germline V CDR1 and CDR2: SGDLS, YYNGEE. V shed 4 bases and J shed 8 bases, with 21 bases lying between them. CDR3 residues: CASSFTGTWEGGYTF. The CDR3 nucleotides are TGTGCCAGCAGCTTCACCGGGACGTGGGAGGGAGGCTACACCTTC.

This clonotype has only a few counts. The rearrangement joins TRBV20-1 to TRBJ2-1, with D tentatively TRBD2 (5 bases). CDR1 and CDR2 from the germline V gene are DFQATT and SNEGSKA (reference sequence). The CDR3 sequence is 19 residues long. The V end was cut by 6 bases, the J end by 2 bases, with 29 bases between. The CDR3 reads CSARSDGNSRDSAYNEQFF. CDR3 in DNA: TGCAGTGCCAGATCCGACGGAAACTCTCGGGATAGCGCCTACAATGAGCAGTTCTTC.

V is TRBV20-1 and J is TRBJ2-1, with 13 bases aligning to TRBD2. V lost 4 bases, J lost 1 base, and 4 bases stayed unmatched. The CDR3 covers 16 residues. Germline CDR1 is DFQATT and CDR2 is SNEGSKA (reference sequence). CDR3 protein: CSAILAGGPSYNEQFF. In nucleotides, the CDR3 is TGCAGTGCTATACTAGCGGGAGGGCCGTCCTACAATGAGCAGTTCTTC.

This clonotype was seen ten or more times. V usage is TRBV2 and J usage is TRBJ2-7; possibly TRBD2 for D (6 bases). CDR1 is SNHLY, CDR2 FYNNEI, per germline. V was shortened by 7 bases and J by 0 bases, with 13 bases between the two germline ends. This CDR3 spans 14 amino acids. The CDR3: CASKEGASSYEQYV. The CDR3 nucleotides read TGTGCCAGCAAGGAGGGAGCGAGCTCCTACGAGCAGTACGTC.

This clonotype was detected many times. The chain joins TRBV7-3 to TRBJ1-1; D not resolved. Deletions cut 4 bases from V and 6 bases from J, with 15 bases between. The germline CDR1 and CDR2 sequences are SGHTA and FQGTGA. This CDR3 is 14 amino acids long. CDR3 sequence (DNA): TGTGCCAGCAGCTCCCAATCATCCTCGGCTGAAGCTTTCTTT. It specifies CASSSQSSSAEAFF.

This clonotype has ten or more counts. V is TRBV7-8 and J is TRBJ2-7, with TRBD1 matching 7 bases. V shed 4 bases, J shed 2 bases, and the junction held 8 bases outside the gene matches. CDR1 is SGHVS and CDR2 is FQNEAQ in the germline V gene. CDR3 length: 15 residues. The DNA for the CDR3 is TGTGCCAGCAGCTCCGACAGGGTAGACCCCTACGAGCAGTACTTC. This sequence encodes CASSSDRVDPYEQYF.